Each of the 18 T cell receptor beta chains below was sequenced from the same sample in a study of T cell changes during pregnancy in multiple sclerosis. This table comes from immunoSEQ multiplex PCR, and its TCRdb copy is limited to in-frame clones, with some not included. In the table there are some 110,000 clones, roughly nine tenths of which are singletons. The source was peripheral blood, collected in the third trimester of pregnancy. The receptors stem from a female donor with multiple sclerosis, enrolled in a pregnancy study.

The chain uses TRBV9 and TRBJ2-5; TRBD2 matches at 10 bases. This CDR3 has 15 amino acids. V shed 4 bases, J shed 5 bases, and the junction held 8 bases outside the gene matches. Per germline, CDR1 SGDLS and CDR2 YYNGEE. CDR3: CASSPSGGSLETQYF. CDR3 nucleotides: TGTGCCAGCAGCCCTAGCGGGGGATCGCTGGAGACCCAGTACTTC.

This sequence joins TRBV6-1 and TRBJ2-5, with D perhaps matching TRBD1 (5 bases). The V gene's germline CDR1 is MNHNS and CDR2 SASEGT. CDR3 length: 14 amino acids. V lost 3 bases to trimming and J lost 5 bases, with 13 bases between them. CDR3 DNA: TGTGCCAGCAGTGACAGGGAAATTTGGGAGACCCAGTACTTC. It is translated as CASSDREIWETQYF.

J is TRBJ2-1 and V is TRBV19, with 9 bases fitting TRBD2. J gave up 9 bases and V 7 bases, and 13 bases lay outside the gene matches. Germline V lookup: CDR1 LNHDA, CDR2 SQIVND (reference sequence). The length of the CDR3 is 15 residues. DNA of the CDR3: TGTGCCAGTACTAGGTGGGCTAGCGGGGCTGGTGAGCAGTTCTTC. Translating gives CASTRWASGAGEQFF.

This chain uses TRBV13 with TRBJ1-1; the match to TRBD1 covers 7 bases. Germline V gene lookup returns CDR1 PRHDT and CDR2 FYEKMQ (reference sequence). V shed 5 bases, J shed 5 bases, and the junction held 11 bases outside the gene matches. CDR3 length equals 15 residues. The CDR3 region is CASSTRQGGKTEAFF. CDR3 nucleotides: TGTGCCAGCAGCACCCGACAGGGTGGGAAGACTGAAGCTTTCTTT.

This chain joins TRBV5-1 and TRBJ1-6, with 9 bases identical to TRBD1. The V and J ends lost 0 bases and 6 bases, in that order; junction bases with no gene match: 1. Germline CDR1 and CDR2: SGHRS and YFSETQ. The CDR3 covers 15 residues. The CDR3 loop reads CASSLGQGVNSPLHF. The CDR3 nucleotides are TGCGCCAGCAGCTTGGGACAGGGGGTTAATTCACCCCTCCACTTT.

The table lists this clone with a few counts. For the CDR3, the DNA is TGCGCCAGCAGCTTGGAAGACAGTCGAGGCTACACCTTC. Its translation is CASSLEDSRGYTF. The V and J genes are TRBV5-1 and TRBJ1-2, with a possible D match to TRBD1 (5 bases). V lost 0 bases and J 8 bases, leaving 11 bases between the germline ends. The CDR3 is 13 residues long. Germline V gives CDR1 SGHRS, CDR2 YFSETQ.

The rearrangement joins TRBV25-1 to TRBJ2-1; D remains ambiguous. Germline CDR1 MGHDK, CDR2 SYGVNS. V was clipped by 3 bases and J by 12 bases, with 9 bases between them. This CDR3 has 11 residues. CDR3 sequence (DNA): TGTGCCAGCAGTGAGGGCAGTCGGCAGTTCTTC. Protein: CASSEGSRQFF.

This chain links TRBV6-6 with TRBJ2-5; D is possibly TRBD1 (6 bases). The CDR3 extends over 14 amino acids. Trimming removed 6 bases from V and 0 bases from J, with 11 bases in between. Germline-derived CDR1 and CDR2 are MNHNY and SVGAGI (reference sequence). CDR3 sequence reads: CASRDSWDQETQYF. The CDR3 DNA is TGTGCCAGCAGGGACAGTTGGGACCAAGAGACCCAGTACTTC.

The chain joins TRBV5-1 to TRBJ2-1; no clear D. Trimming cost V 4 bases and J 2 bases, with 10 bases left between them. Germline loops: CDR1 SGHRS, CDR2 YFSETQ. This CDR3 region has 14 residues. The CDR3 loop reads CASSPGFPYNEQFF. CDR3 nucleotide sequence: TGCGCCAGCAGCCCAGGCTTCCCCTACAATGAGCAGTTCTTC.

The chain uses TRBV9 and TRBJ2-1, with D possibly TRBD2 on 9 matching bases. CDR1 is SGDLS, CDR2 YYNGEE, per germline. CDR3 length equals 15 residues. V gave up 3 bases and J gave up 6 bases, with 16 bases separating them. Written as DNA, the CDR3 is TGTGCCAGCAGCGCAGGGGGCGGGAGGGCCAATGAGCAGTTCTTC. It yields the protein CASSAGGGRANEQFF.

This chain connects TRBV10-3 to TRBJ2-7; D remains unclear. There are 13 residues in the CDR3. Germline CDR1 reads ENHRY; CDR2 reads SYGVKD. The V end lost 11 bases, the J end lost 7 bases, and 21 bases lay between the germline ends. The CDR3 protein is CACSGSVGWEQYF. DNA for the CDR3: TGTGCCTGTTCTGGGTCCGTCGGGTGGGAGCAGTACTTC.

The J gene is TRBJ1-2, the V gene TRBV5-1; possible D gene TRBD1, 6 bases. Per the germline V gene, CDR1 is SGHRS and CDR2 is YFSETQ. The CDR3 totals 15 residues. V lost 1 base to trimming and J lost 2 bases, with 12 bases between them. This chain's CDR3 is CASSLTLDRNYGYTF. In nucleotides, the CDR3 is TGCGCCAGCAGCTTGACCCTGGACAGAAACTATGGCTACACCTTC.

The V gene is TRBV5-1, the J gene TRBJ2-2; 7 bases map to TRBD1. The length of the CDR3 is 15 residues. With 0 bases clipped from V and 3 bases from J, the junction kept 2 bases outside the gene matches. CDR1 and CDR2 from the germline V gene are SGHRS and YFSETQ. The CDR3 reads CASSLDTGDTGELFF. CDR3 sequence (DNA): TGCGCCAGCAGCTTGGATACAGGGGACACCGGGGAGCTGTTTTTT.

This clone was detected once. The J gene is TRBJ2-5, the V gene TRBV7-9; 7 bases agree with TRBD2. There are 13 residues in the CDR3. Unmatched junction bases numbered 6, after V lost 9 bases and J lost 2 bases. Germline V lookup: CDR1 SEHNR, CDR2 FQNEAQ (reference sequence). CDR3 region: CASVAGGQETQYF. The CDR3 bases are TGTGCCAGTGTAGCGGGTGGGCAAGAGACCCAGTACTTC.

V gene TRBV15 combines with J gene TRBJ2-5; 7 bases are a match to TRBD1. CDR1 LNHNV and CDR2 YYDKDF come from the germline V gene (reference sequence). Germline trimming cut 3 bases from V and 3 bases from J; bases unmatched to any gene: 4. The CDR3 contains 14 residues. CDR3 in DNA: TGTGCCACCAGCAGGGGACAGCTAGAAGAGACCCAGTACTTC. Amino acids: CATSRGQLEETQYF.

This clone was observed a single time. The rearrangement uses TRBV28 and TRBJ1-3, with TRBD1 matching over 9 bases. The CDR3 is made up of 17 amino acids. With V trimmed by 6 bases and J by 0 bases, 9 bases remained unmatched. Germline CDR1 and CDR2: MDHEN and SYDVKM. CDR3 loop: CASRTPGQGFSGNTIYF. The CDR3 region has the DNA TGTGCCAGCAGAACTCCGGGACAGGGCTTCTCTGGAAACACCATATATTTT. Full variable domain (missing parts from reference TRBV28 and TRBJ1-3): DVKVTQSSRYLVKRTGEKVFLECVQDMDHENMFWYRQDPGLGLRLIYFSYDVKMKEKGDIPEGYSVSREKKERFSLILESASTNQTSMYLCASRTPGQGFSGNTIYFGEGSWLTVV.

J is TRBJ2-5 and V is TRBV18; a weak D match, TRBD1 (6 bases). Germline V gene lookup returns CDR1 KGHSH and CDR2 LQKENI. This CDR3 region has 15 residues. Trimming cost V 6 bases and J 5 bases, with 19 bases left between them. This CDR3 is CASSHPTGLGETQYF. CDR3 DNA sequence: TGTGCCAGCTCCCATCCTACAGGGCTTGGGGAGACCCAGTACTTC.

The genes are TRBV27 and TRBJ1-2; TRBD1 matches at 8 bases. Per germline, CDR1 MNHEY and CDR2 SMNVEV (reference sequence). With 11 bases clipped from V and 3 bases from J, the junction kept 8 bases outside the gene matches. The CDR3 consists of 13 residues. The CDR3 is CASSRGPDYGYTF. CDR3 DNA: TGTGCCTCAAGCAGGGGGCCCGACTATGGCTACACCTTC.